This record looks at one T cell receptor beta chain sequence and its context. Antigen specificity is unknown. TCRdb processed the reads anew with MiXCR; each CDR3 protein has one entry. The table records roughly 200,000 distinct CDR3 sequences, about 39% of them present only once. The data stem from a study of T cell repertoires in cytomegalovirus infection. As for the study in general: Recently identified HLA-C-restricted CMV epitopes were among the peptides used. Signatures in public TCR beta sequences pointed to both CMV infection and matching HLA type. General observations from the study: Clonotype analysis showed dominance of the ex vivo response by HLA-C-restricted CMV-specific TCR beta clonotypes.

There are 13 residues in the CDR3. CDR1 is MNHEY, CDR2 SMNVEV, per germline (reference sequence). The germline V and J ends were trimmed by 5 bases and 4 bases, with 12 bases remaining between them. The V gene is TRBV27, the J gene TRBJ2-7; D may correspond to TRBD1 or TRBD2 (6 bases each). Sequences were derived from CD8+ T cells from cultured PBMCs, sampled from culture after CMV antigen stimulation. This TCR derives from a human donor in good health (CMV status not recorded). Some clones in this sample may be carry-over from other donors' samples. The CDR3 coding sequence is TGTGCCAGCAGTCGGCCGGGGGCTTACGAGCAGTACTTC. Translated: CASSRPGAYEQYF.